This T cell receptor beta chain was sequenced during a study of cytomegalovirus exposure and HLA in healthy donors. The PCR ran on 60 Vbeta and 13 Jbeta primers. Only in-frame clones appear in the TCRdb table, and some are missing; sequencing was by immunoSEQ multiplex PCR. The data show some 99,000 clones, with 73% seen just once and around 8.1% held by the top ten. This clone was seen only a few times. What it binds is unknown. Study-wide findings and caveats: A later analysis showed HLA-associated TCR beta chains outstripping equally common others in clonal expansion. The study flagged some 170 TCR beta chains as cytomegalovirus-associated.

Germline values: CDR1 MGHRA, CDR2 YSYEKL. The CDR3 is made up of 14 amino acids. V dropped 3 bases and J dropped 0 bases, with 8 bases sitting between them. V and J are TRBV4-1 and TRBJ1-1, with no clear D. The specimen was PBMCs. This clonotype was obtained from a man aged 35-49 years in good health and CMV-seronegative. CDR3 region: CASSQYQVNTEAFF. In DNA form, the CDR3 reads TGCGCCAGCAGCCAGTATCAGGTGAACACTGAAGCTTTCTTT.